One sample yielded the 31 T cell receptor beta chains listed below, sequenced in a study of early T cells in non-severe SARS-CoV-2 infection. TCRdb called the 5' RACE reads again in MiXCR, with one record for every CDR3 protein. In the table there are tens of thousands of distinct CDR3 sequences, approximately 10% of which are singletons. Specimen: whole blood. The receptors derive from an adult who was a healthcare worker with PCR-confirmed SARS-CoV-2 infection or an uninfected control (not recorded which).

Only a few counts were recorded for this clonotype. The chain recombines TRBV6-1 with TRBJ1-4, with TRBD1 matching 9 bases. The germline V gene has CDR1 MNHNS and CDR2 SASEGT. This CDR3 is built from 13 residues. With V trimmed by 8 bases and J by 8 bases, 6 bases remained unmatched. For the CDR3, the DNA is TGTGCCAGCCTCGGGACAGGGCTCGAAAAACTGTTTTTT. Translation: CASLGTGLEKLFF.

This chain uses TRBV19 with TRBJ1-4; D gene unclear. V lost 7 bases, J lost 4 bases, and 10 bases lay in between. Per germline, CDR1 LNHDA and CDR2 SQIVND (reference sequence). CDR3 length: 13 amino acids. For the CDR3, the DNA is TGTGCCAGTAAGAGCCAGATTAATGAAAAACTGTTTTTT. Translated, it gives CASKSQINEKLFF. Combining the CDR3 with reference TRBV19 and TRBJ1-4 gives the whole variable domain DGGITQSPKYLFRKEGQNVTLSCEQNLNHDAMYWYRQDPGQGLRLIYYSQIVNDFQKGDIAEGYSVSREKKESFPLTVTSAQKNPTAFYLCASKSQINEKLFFGSGTQLSVL.

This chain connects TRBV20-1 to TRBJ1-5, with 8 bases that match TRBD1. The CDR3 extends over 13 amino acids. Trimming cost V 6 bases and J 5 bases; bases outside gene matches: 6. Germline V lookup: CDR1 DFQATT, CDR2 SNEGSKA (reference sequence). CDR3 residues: CSATETGDQPQHF. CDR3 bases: TGCAGTGCAACCGAGACAGGGGATCAGCCCCAGCATTTT.

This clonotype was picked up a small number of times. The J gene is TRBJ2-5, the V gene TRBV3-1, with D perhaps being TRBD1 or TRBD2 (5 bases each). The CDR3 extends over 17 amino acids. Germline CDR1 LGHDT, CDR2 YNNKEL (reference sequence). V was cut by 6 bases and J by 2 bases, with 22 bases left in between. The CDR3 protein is CASSPRTRGRGQETQYF. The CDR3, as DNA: TGTGCCAGCAGTCCAAGAACTAGGGGAAGAGGACAAGAGACCCAGTACTTC.

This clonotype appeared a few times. The CDR3: CSARDLDKLRETQYF. The CDR3 region has the DNA TGCAGTGCTAGAGATCTGGATAAGCTGAGGGAGACCCAGTACTTC. The gene calls are TRBV20-1 and TRBJ2-5; D is uncertain. The germline V gene has CDR1 DFQATT and CDR2 SNEGSKA (reference sequence). The V end was cut by 0 bases, the J end by 5 bases, with 16 bases between. The CDR3 covers 15 residues.

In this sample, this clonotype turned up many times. The CDR3 sequence is CASRGRAGISYTF. CDR3 sequence (DNA): TGTGCCAGCCGCGGGCGGGCGGGTATCAGCTACACCTTC. The J gene is TRBJ1-2, the V gene TRBV28; no definite D call. Germline lookup yields CDR1 MDHEN and CDR2 SYDVKM. The CDR3 length is 13 residues. Trimming pared 8 bases from V and 9 bases from J, leaving 19 bases between.

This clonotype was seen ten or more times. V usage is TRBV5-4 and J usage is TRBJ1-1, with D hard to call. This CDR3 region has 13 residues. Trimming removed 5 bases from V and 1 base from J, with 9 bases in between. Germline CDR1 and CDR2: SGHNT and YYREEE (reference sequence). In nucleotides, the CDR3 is TGTGCCAGCAGTTTCGACTCGAACACTGAAGCTTTCTTT. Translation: CASSFDSNTEAFF. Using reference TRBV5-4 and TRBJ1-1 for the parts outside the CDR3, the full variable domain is ETGVTQSPTHLIKTRGQQVTLRCSSQSGHNTVSWYQQALGQGPQFIFQYYREEENGRGNFPPRFSGLQFPNYSSELNVNALELDDSALYLCASSFDSNTEAFFGQGTRLTVV.

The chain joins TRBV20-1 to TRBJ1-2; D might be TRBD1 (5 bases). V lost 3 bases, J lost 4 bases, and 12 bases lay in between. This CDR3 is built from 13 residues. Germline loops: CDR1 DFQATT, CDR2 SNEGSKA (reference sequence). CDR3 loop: CSASPQGSYGYTF. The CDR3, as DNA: TGCAGTGCTAGCCCGCAGGGAAGCTATGGCTACACCTTC.

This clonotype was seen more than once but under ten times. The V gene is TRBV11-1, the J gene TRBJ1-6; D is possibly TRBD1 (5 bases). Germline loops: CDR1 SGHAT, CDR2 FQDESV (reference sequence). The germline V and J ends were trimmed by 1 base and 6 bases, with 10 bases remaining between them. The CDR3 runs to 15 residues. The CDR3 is CASSLEGIGNSPLHF. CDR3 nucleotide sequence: TGTGCCAGCAGCTTAGAGGGGATTGGTAATTCACCCCTCCACTTT.

The chain's CDR3 is CASSPGTETSPLHF. The DNA for the CDR3 is TGTGCCAGCAGCCCCGGGACAGAAACTTCACCCCTCCACTTT. The chain recombines TRBV13 with TRBJ1-6; 7 bases agree with TRBD1. The CDR3 length is 14 residues. Germline V gene sequence: CDR1 PRHDT, CDR2 FYEKMQ (reference sequence). Trimming at V came to 5 bases and at J to 9 bases, leaving 7 bases not matched to a gene.

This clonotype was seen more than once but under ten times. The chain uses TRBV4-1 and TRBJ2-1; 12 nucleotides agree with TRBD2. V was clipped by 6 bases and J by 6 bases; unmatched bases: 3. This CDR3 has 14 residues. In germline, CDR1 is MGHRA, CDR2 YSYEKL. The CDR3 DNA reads TGCGCCAGCAGTTCGACTAGCGGGGGCAATGAGCAGTTCTTC. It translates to CASSSTSGGNEQFF.

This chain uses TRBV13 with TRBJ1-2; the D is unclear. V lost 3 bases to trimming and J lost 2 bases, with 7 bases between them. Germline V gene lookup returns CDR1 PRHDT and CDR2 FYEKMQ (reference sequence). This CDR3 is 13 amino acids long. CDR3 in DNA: TGTGCCAGCAGCTTCGAAGGGAACTATGGCTACACCTTC. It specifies CASSFEGNYGYTF.

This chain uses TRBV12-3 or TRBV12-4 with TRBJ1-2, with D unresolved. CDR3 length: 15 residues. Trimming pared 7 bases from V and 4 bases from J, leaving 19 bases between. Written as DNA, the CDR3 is TGTGCCAGCATAAAAGCAGAAAGGGAGGGCTATGGCTACACCTTC. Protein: CASIKAEREGYGYTF.

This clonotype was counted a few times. CDR3 nucleotide sequence: TGTGCCAGCAGTACTCAGATCGAAGCTTTCTTT. Translating it yields CASSTQIEAFF. V usage is TRBV28 and J usage is TRBJ1-1, with D hard to call. The CDR3 totals 11 residues. Germline CDR1 reads MDHEN; CDR2 reads SYDVKM. Trimming took off 5 bases at V and 8 bases at J, with 9 bases between the two ends.

Written as DNA, the CDR3 is TGTGCCAGCAGCCAAGTCAGGACAGGGTCAATTTACTTC. Protein: CASSQVRTGSIYF. The chain uses TRBV3-1 and TRBJ2-4, with 8 bases aligning to TRBD1. Germline CDR1 reads LGHDT; CDR2 reads YNNKEL (reference sequence). The CDR3 has 13 amino acids. V shed 1 base, J shed 16 bases, and the junction held 9 bases outside the gene matches.

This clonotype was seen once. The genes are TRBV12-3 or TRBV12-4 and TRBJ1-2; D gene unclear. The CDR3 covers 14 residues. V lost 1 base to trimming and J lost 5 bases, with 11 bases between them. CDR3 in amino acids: CASSLEEDRYGYTF. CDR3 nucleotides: TGTGCCAGCAGTTTAGAAGAGGATAGGTATGGCTACACCTTC.

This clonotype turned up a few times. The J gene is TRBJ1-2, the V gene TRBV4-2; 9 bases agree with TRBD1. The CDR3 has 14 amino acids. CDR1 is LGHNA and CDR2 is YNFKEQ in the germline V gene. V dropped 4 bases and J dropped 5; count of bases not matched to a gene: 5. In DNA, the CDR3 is TGTGCCAGCAGCCTTTCGACAGGGGGATATGGCTACACCTTC. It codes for CASSLSTGGYGYTF.

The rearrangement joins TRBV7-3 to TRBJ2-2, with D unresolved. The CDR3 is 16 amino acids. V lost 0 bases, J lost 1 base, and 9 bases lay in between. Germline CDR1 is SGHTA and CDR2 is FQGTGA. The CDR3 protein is CASSLTPAMNTGELFF. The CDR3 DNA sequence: TGTGCCAGCAGCTTAACCCCAGCTATGAACACCGGGGAGCTGTTTTTT.

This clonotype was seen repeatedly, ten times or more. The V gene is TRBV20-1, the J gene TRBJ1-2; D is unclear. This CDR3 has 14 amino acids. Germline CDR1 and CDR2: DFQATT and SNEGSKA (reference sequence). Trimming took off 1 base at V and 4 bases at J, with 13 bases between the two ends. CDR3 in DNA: TGCAGTGCTAGAGTGGTCCAATGGGGCTATGGCTACACCTTC. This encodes CSARVVQWGYGYTF.

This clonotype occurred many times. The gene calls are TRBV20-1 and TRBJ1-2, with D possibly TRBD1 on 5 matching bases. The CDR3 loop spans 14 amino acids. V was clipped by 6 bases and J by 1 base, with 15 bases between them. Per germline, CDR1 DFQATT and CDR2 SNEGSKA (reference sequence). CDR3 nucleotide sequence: TGCAGTGCCGCATCAGGGACGGGTAACTATGGCTACACCTTC. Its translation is CSAASGTGNYGYTF.

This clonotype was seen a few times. The DNA for the CDR3 is TGTGCCAGCAACCCGGACCTTCCCAATCAGCCCCAGCATTTT. Protein: CASNPDLPNQPQHF. V is TRBV6-1 and J is TRBJ1-5; D gene ambiguous. The germline V gene encodes CDR1 MNHNS and CDR2 SASEGT. The CDR3 length is 14 residues. The germline V and J ends were trimmed by 7 bases and 3 bases, with 13 bases remaining between them.

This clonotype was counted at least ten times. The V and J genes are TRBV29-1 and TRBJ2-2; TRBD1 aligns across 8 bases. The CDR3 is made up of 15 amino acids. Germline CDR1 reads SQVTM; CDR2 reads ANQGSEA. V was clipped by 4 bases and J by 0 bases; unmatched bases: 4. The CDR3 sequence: CSVAPQGANTGELFF. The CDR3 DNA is TGCAGCGTTGCCCCACAGGGGGCGAACACCGGGGAGCTGTTTTTT.

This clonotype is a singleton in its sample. The CDR3 region is CASSFVATEQFF. The CDR3 nucleotides are TGTGCCAGCAGTTTCGTAGCGACTGAGCAGTTCTTC. The chain is built from TRBV12-3 or TRBV12-4 and TRBJ2-1, with a tentative D call TRBD2 (5 bases). Trimming pared 3 bases from V and 9 bases from J, leaving 9 bases between. The CDR3 length is 12 residues.

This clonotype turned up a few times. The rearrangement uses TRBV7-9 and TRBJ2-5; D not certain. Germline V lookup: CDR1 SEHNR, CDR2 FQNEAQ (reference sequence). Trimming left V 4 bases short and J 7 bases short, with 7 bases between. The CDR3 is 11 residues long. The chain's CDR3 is CASSSTGTQYF. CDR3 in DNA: TGTGCCAGCAGCTCCACCGGGACCCAGTACTTC.

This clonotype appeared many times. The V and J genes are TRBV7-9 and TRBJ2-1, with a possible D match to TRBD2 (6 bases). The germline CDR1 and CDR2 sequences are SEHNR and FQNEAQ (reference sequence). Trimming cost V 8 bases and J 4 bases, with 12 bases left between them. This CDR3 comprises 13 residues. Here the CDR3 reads CASFQEGYNEQFF. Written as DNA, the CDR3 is TGTGCCAGCTTTCAGGAGGGGTACAATGAGCAGTTCTTC.

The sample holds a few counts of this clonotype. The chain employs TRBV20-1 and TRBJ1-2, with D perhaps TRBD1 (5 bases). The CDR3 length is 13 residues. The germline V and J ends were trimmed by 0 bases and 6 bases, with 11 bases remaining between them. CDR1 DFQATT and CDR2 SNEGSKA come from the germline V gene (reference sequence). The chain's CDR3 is CSARDGGVNGYTF. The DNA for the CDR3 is TGCAGTGCTAGAGATGGAGGGGTAAATGGCTACACCTTC.

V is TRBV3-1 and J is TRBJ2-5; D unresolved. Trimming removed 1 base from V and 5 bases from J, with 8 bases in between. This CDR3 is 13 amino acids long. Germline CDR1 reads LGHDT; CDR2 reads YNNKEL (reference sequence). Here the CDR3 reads CASSQAPGETQYF. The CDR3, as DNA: TGTGCCAGCAGCCAAGCCCCCGGGGAGACCCAGTACTTC.

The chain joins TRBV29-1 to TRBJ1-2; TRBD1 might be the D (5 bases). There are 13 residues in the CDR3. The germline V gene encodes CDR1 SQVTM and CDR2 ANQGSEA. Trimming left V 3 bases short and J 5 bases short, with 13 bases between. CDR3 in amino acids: CSVEGGSGYGYTF. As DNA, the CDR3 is TGCAGCGTTGAGGGGGGATCCGGGTATGGCTACACCTTC.

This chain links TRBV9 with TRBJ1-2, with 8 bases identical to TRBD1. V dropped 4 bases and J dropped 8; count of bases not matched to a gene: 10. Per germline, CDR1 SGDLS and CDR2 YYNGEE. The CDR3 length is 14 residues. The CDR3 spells CASSPGQGPRGYTF. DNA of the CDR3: TGTGCCAGCAGCCCCGGACAGGGCCCGCGGGGCTACACCTTC.

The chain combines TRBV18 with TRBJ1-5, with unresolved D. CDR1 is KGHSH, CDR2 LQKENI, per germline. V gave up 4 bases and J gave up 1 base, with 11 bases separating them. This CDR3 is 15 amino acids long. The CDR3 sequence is CASSLAGGSNQPQHF. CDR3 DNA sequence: TGTGCCAGCTCACTAGCGGGAGGGAGCAATCAGCCCCAGCATTTT.

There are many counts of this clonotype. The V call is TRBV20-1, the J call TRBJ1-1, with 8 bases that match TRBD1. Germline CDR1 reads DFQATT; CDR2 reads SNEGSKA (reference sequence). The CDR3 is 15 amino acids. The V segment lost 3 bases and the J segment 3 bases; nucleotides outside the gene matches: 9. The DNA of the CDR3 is TGCAGTGCTAGTGACAGGGGCACTGGGGACACTGAAGCTTTCTTT. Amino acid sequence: CSASDRGTGDTEAFF.